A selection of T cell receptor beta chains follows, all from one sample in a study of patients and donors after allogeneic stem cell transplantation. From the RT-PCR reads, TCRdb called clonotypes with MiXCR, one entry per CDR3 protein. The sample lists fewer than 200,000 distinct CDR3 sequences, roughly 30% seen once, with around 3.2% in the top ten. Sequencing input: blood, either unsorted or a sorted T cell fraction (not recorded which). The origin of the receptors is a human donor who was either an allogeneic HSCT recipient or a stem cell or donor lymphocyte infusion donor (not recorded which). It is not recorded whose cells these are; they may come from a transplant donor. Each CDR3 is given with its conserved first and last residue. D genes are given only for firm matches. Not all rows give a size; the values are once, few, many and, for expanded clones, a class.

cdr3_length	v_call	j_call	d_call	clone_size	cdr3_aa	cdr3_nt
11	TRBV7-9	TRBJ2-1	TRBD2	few	CASTGTIEQFF	TGTGCCAGCACCGGGACTATTGAGCAGTTCTTC
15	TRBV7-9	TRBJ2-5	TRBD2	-	CASSSSGNGEETQYF	TGTGCCAGCAGTTCTAGCGGGAATGGTGAAGAGACCCAGTACTTC
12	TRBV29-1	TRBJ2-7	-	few	CSVEDSTYEQYF	TGCAGCGTTGAAGATAGTACCTACGAGCAGTACTTC
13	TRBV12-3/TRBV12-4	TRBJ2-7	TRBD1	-	CASSRDDRDEQYF	TGTGCCAGCAGTCGCGACGACAGGGACGAGCAGTACTTC
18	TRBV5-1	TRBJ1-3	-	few	CASSLEPGPLSSGNTIYF	TGCGCCAGCAGCTTAGAACCGGGACCATTGTCCTCTGGAAACACCATATATTTT
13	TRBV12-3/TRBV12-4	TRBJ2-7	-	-	CASSLPSSYEQYF	TGTGCCAGCAGTTTACCCTCTTCCTACGAGCAGTACTTC
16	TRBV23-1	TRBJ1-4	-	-	CASSQAWDATNEKLFF	TGCGCCAGCAGTCAAGCCTGGGATGCAACTAATGAAAAACTGTTTTTT
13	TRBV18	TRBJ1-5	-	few	CASSTGWGQPQHF	TGTGCCAGCTCAACTGGATGGGGTCAGCCCCAGCATTTT
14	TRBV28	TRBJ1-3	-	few	CASKKGGSGNTIYF	TGTGCCAGCAAAAAAGGGGGATCTGGAAACACCATATATTTT
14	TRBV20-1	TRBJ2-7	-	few	CSARAPDRPYEQYF	TGCAGTGCTAGAGCCCCGGACAGACCTTACGAGCAGTACTTC
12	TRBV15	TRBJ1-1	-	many	CATSREGTEAFF	TGTGCCACCAGCAGAGAGGGCACTGAAGCTTTCTTT
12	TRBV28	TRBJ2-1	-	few	CASTTTGYEQFF	TGTGCCAGCACCACTACAGGGTACGAGCAGTTCTTC
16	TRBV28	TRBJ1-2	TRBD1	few	CASSSAGTGGNYGYTF	TGTGCCAGCAGTTCCGCCGGGACAGGGGGCAACTATGGCTACACCTTC
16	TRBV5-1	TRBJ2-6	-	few	CASSLNAVSGANVLTF	TGCGCCAGCAGCTTGAACGCAGTCAGCGGGGCCAACGTCCTGACTTTC
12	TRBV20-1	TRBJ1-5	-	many	CSGQIGNQPQHF	TGCAGTGGCCAAATAGGCAATCAGCCCCAGCATTTT
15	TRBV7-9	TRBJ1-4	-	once	CASSPSVPGYEKLFF	TGTGCCAGCAGCCCCTCCGTCCCTGGCTATGAAAAACTGTTTTTT
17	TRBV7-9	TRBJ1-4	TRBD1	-	CASSHLPGQGENEKLFF	TGTGCCAGCAGCCACCTCCCGGGACAGGGTGAGAATGAAAAACTGTTTTTT
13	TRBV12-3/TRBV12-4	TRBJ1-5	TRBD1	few	CASTRQGPQPQHF	TGTGCCAGCACCCGACAGGGGCCTCAGCCCCAGCATTTT
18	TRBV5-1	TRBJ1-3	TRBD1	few	CASSLAFGQGNSGNTIYF	TGCGCCAGCAGCTTGGCCTTCGGACAGGGCAACTCTGGAAACACCATATATTTT
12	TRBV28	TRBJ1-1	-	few	CASSFEGTEAFF	TGTGCCAGCAGTTTTGAGGGCACTGAAGCTTTCTTT
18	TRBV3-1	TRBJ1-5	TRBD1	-	CASSQDLPDRESHQPQHF	TGTGCCAGCAGCCAAGATCTCCCCGACAGGGAGTCTCATCAGCCCCAGCATTTT
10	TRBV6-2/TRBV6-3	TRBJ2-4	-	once	CATGLYIQYF	TGTGCCACAGGGCTGTACATTCAGTACTTC
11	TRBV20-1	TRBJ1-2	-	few	CSASTGVGYTF	TGCAGTGCTAGTACGGGGGTTGGCTACACCTTC
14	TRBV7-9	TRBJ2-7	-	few	CASSLAGPSYEQYF	TGTGCCAGCAGCTTAGCGGGGCCCTCCTACGAGCAGTACTTC
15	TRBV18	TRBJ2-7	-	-	CASSQAGKGSYEQYF	TGTGCCAGCTCGCAAGCCGGAAAGGGATCCTACGAGCAGTACTTC
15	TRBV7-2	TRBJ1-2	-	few	CASSLYRGVSYGYTF	TGTGCCAGCAGCTTATACCGGGGCGTCAGCTATGGCTACACCTTC
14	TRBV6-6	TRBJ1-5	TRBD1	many	CASSYGAGGQPQHF	TGTGCCAGCAGTTACGGGGCAGGGGGTCAGCCCCAGCATTTT
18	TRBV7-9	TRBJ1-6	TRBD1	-	CASSLPLKTGGMNSPLHF	TGTGCCAGCAGCTTACCGCTCAAGACAGGGGGCATGAATTCACCCCTCCACTTT
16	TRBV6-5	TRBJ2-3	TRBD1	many	CASRRDRGFGTDTQYF	TGTGCCAGCAGACGGGACAGGGGGTTCGGCACAGATACGCAGTATTTT
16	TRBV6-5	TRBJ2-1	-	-	CASRPKGPRGYNEQFF	TGTGCCAGCAGACCGAAGGGGCCGAGGGGGTACAATGAGCAGTTCTTC
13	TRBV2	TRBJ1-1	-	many	CASSYRRDTEAFF	TGTGCCAGCAGTTACCGACGGGACACTGAAGCTTTCTTT